This passage covers 10 T cell receptor beta chains from one sample sequenced in a study of blood T cell repertoires in COVID-19. The data were produced by immunoSEQ multiplex PCR, yet TCRdb's version contains in-frame clones alone and is incomplete. The data show 100,000 or so clones, about 90% seen once. Sequenced input: peripheral blood. The receptor set was obtained from a woman in her forties or fifties in a cohort sampled during active COVID-19.

This chain joins TRBV7-9 and TRBJ2-7, with D tentatively TRBD2 (6 bases). V lost 5 bases to trimming and J lost 7 bases, with 21 bases between them. The CDR3 spans 15 residues. The germline CDR1 and CDR2 sequences are SEHNR and FQNEAQ (reference sequence). The CDR3 loop reads CASSPSGGVIAEQYF. The CDR3, as DNA: TGTGCCAGCAGCCCATCTGGCGGGGTCATTGCTGAGCAGTACTTC.

This clone was observed a single time. This CDR3 reads CASSKNDRAQETQYF. CDR3 nucleotides: TGTGCCAGCAGCAAGAACGACAGGGCTCAAGAGACCCAGTACTTC. The chain carries TRBV21-1 and TRBJ2-5; the table gives TRBD1 as D, unverified against the DNA. TRBV21-1 constitutes a pseudogene. The CDR3 runs to 15 residues.

The CDR3 here is CATSARVSGNTIYF. CDR3 DNA: TGTGCCACCAGCGCACGGGTTTCTGGAAACACCATATATTTT. The chain employs TRBV15 and TRBJ1-3, with D hard to call. The CDR3 length is 14 residues. V lost 5 bases and J 1 base, leaving 9 bases between the germline ends. Germline loops: CDR1 LNHNV, CDR2 YYDKDF (reference sequence).

V usage is TRBV12-5 and J usage is TRBJ2-7; D call uncertain. V was cut by 7 bases and J by 1 base, with 11 bases left in between. Germline V gene data show CDR1 as LGHNT and CDR2 as FRNRAP. The CDR3 is made up of 13 amino acids. This CDR3 is CASALRGSYEQYF. The CDR3 coding sequence is TGTGCTAGTGCCCTAAGAGGATCCTACGAGCAGTACTTC.

This rearrangement joins TRBV19 to TRBJ2-3; 8 bases agree with TRBD2. The length of the CDR3 is 14 residues. CDR1 is LNHDA and CDR2 is SQIVND in the germline V gene (reference sequence). Trimming removed 9 bases from V and 1 base from J; junction bases left unmatched: 6. Written as DNA, the CDR3 is TGTGCCAGCACTTGGCGGGGGGGCACAGATACGCAGTATTTT. This translates into CASTWRGGTDTQYF.

The V and J genes are TRBV6-5 and TRBJ1-1; D gene unclear. The CDR3 totals 13 residues. Germline V CDR1 and CDR2: MNHEY, SVGAGI. V lost 6 bases to trimming and J lost 0 bases, with 8 bases between them. Here the CDR3 DNA reads TGTGCCAGCAGACTGAAAATGAACACTGAAGCTTTCTTT. It specifies CASRLKMNTEAFF.

The rearrangement joins TRBV6-5 to TRBJ2-7; D possibly corresponds to TRBD1 (6 bases). Germline lookup yields CDR1 MNHEY and CDR2 SVGAGI. Trimming shortened V by 4 bases and J by 5 bases, and 21 bases separated the two germline ends. CDR3 size: 16 residues. The CDR3 protein is CASSSQRQAKGHEQYF. The CDR3 DNA follows: TGTGCCAGCAGTTCCCAAAGACAGGCAAAGGGCCACGAGCAGTACTTC.

The rearrangement uses TRBV20-1 and TRBJ2-3, with D uncertain. V lost 3 bases to trimming and J lost 0 bases, with 10 bases between them. The CDR3 is 14 residues long. Germline CDR1 DFQATT, CDR2 SNEGSKA (reference sequence). The CDR3 DNA is TGCAGTGCTAGTGCCCCCTCTAGCACAGATACGCAGTATTTT. Translated, it gives CSASAPSSTDTQYF.

The chain couples TRBV18 to TRBJ2-5; tentative D call: TRBD2 (5 bases). Trimming took off 0 bases at V and 1 base at J, with 9 bases between the two ends. Germline V gene lookup returns CDR1 KGHSH and CDR2 LQKENI. This CDR3 is built from 15 residues. Here the CDR3 DNA reads TGTGCCAGCTCACCACCGAGGACTGTCCAAGAGACCCAGTACTTC. Translation: CASSPPRTVQETQYF.

The chain combines TRBV5-1 with TRBJ2-7; TRBD2 might be the D (6 bases). CDR3 length: 15 amino acids. The V end was cut by 0 bases, the J end by 6 bases, with 16 bases between. Per germline, CDR1 SGHRS and CDR2 YFSETQ. The CDR3 is CASSLAGTGRGEQYF. CDR3 DNA sequence: TGCGCCAGCAGCTTGGCCGGTACCGGGAGAGGCGAGCAGTACTTC.